Shown below are 7 T cell receptor beta chains from a single sample sequenced in a study of spatial heterogeneity in lung cancer. Regarding the study as a whole: Tumoral mutation counts were tracked by counts of expanded intratumoral alpha and beta TCRs.

TCRdb redid the calling of the 5' RACE reads with MiXCR, one entry per CDR3 protein. This table holds about 30,000 distinct CDR3 sequences, less than 9% found once. Antigens for these TCRs are unknown. Sample time point: sample taken at primary tumor resection. The source was lung tumor tissue, collected at surgery. The receptors derive from a male donor with early-stage non-small cell lung cancer.

This clonotype was observed many times. V usage is TRBV20-1 and J usage is TRBJ2-1, with 7 bases matching TRBD2. CDR1 is DFQATT and CDR2 is SNEGSKA in the germline V gene (reference sequence). J gave up 0 bases and V 0 bases, and 5 bases lay outside the gene matches. The CDR3 totals 16 residues. CDR3 coding DNA: TGCAGTGCTAGAGAAGGGCGGGGGAGCTCCTACAATGAGCAGTTCTTC. Its protein is CSAREGRGSSYNEQFF.

This clonotype was counted at least ten times. The chain links TRBV2 to TRBJ2-5, with TRBD1 matching over 7 bases. V was clipped by 1 base and J by 1 base; unmatched bases: 3. Germline V lookup: CDR1 SNHLY, CDR2 FYNNEI. The CDR3 covers 15 residues. CDR3 DNA sequence: TGTGCCAGCAGTGAAGGGGGACAGAGCCAAGAGACCCAGTACTTC. Translating gives CASSEGGQSQETQYF.

The sample holds a few counts of this clonotype. This sequence joins TRBV28 and TRBJ2-1; D call uncertain. Trimming cost V 7 bases and J 0 bases, with 10 bases left between them. Germline lookup yields CDR1 MDHEN and CDR2 SYDVKM. This CDR3 has 14 residues. CDR3 loop: CASTARSSYNEQFF. The CDR3 bases are TGTGCCAGCACCGCCCGGAGCTCCTACAATGAGCAGTTCTTC.

This rearrangement joins TRBV9 to TRBJ2-2; the match to TRBD1 covers 8 bases. The germline CDR1 and CDR2 sequences are SGDLS and YYNGEE. Unmatched junction bases numbered 2, after V lost 1 base and J lost 6 bases. The CDR3 consists of 14 residues. CDR3 sequence: CASSVLQGAGELFF. CDR3 in DNA: TGTGCCAGCAGCGTATTACAGGGGGCCGGGGAGCTGTTTTTT.

This clonotype turned up a few times. Since the CDR3 does not end with the conserved phenylalanine or tryptophan, this likely comes from a read error. The chain uses TRBV20-1 and TRBJ2-7; D gene unclear. This CDR3 is 13 amino acids long. CDR1 and CDR2 (germline): DFQATT, SNEGSKA (reference sequence). With 3 bases removed from V and 1 base from J, the gap between germline ends came to 10 bases. The CDR3 reads CSASLDPSYEQYL. DNA for the CDR3: TGCAGTGCTAGTTTAGACCCTTCCTACGAGCAGTACTTA.

J is TRBJ2-1 and V is TRBV7-8; possibly TRBD2 for D (5 bases). The CDR3 totals 16 residues. The germline V gene encodes CDR1 SGHVS and CDR2 FQNEAQ. The V and J ends lost 2 bases and 0 bases respectively, with 11 bases between them. CDR3 bases: TGTGCCAGCAGCTTAAGAGGGAGTAGCTCCTACAATGAGCAGTTCTTC. This encodes CASSLRGSSSYNEQFF.

This clonotype showed up many times. J is TRBJ2-1 and V is TRBV14, with 8 positions matching TRBD2. This CDR3 has 16 amino acids. Trimming at V came to 0 bases and at J to 6 bases, leaving 7 bases not matched to a gene. CDR1 SGHDN and CDR2 FVKESK come from the germline V gene. The CDR3 loop reads CASSQDRRGGRNEQFF. The CDR3 nucleotides read TGTGCCAGCAGCCAAGATCGCCGGGGGGGCCGCAATGAGCAGTTCTTC.